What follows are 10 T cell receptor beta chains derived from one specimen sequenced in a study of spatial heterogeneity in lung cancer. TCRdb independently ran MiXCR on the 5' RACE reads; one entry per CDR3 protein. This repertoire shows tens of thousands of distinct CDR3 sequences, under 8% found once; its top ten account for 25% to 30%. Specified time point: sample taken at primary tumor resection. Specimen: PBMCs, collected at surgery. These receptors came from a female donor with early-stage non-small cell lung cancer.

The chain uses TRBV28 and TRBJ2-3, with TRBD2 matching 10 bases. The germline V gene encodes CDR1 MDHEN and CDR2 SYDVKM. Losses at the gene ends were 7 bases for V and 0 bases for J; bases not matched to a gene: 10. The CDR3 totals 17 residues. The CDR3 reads CASKLLAGGFSTDTQYF. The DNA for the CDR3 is TGTGCCAGCAAACTTTTAGCGGGAGGCTTTAGCACAGATACGCAGTATTTT.

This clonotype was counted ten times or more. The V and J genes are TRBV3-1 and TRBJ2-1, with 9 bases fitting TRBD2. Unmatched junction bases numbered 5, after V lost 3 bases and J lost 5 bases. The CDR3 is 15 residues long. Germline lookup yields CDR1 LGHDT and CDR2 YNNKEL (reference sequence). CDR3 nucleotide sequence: TGTGCCAGCAGCCACCTAGCGGGAAGCGACAATGAGCAGTTCTTC. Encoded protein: CASSHLAGSDNEQFF.

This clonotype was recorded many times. Here the CDR3 DNA reads TGTGCCAGCAGCCTGGGGACAGTCGAAAAACTGTTTTTT. The encoded protein is CASSLGTVEKLFF. The chain recombines TRBV4-2 with TRBJ1-4; 7 positions agree with TRBD1. Germline V gives CDR1 LGHNA, CDR2 YNFKEQ. V gave up 4 bases and J gave up 8 bases; unmatched junction bases: 4. The CDR3 consists of 13 residues.

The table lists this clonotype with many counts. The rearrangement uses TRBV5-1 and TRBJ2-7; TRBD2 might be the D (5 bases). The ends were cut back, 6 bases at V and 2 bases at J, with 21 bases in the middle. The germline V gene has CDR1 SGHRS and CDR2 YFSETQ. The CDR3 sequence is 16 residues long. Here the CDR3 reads CASKDDETGVPYEQYF. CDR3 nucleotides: TGCGCCAGCAAGGACGACGAAACCGGGGTACCCTACGAGCAGTACTTC.

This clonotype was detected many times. CDR3 residues: CASSPLLGNYEQYF. The CDR3 DNA is TGTGCCAGCAGTCCTCTATTAGGGAACTACGAGCAGTACTTC. The rearrangement uses TRBV6-5 and TRBJ2-7; D not certain. The V end was cut by 5 bases, the J end by 3 bases, with 14 bases between. CDR1 is MNHEY, CDR2 SVGAGI, per germline. The CDR3 is 14 amino acids.

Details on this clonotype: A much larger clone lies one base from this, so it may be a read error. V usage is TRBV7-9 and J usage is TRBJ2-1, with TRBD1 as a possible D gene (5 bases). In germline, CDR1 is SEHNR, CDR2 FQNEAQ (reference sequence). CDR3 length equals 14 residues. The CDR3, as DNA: TGTGCCGGCAGCTTGACAGAGACGAACAATGAGCAGTTCTTC. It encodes CAGSLTETNNEQFF.

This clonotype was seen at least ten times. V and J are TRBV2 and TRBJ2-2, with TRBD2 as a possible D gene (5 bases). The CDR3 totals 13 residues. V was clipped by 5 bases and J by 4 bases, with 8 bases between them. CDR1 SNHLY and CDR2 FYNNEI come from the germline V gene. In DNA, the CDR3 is TGTGCCAGCAGTCGGGATTTCACCGGGGAGCTGTTTTTT. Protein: CASSRDFTGELFF. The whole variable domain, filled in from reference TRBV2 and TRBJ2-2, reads EPEVTQTPSHQVTQMGQEVILRCVPISNHLYFYWYRQILGQKVEFLVSFYNNEISEKSEIFDDQFSVERPDGSNFTLKIRSTKLEDSAMYFCASSRDFTGELFFGEGSRLTVL.

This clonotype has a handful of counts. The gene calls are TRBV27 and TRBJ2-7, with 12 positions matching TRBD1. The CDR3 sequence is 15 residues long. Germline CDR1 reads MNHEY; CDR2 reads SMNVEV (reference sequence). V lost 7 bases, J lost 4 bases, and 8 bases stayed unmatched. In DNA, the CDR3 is TGTGCCAGCATGCCCGTGGGACAGGGGGCGTACGAGCAGTACTTC. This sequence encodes CASMPVGQGAYEQYF.

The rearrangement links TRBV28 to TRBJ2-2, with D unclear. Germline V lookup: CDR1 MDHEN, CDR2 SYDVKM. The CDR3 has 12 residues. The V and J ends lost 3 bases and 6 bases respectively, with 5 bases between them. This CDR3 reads CASSLQSGELFF. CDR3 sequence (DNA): TGTGCCAGCAGTTTGCAGTCCGGGGAGCTGTTTTTT.

The CDR3 DNA is TGTGCCAGCAGCCCGGGGGTTAGCGGGAGTTCCTACGAGCAGTACTTC. It yields the protein CASSPGVSGSSYEQYF. The V call is TRBV11-2, the J call TRBJ2-7; 9 bases match TRBD2. V was clipped by 5 bases and J by 1 base; unmatched bases: 9. Germline V CDR1 and CDR2: SGHAT, FQNNGV. CDR3 length: 16 residues.